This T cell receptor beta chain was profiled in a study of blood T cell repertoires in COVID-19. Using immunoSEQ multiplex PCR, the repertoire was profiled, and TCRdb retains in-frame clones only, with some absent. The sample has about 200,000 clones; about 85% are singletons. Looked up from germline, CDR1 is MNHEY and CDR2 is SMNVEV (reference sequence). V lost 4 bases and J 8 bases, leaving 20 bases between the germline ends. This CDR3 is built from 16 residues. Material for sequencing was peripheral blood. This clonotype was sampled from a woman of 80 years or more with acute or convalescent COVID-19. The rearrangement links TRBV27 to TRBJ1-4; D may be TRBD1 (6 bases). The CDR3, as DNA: TGTGCCAGCAGTTCCCGACAGGCCGGAGCGGCGGAAAAACTGTTTTTT. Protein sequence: CASSSRQAGAAEKLFF.